This entry concerns a single TCR beta chain. What it recognizes is unknown. This entry comes from a study of shared clonotypes between healthy human individuals. Whole-study results and caveats: Memory subsets had estimated richness that was generally smaller than that of naive subsets. The researchers took only blood, and tissue repertoires probably look different. The study found lower generation probabilities in non-shared clonotypes than in those shared by all four donors.

The CDR3 length is 16 residues. CDR1 and CDR2 from the germline V gene are SNHLY and FYNNEI. V gave up 2 bases and J gave up 0 bases, with 14 bases separating them. Only Caucasian adults living in Nashville, Tennessee served as donors. Here immunoSEQ multiplex PCR was the method, and the copy in TCRdb shows in-frame clones only, minus some. The table lists 2 million to 2.5 million clones, 90% to 96% of them singletons. Sequencing was done on a sample of naive CD4+ T cells sorted from blood. Subset indicated: CD45RA+ positively selected. The sequence came from a young man in good health. V gene TRBV2 combines with J gene TRBJ2-7; no clear D. The CDR3 is CASSEIGTLRSYEQYF. The CDR3, as DNA: TGTGCCAGCAGTGAAATAGGCACGCTCCGCTCCTACGAGCAGTACTTC.